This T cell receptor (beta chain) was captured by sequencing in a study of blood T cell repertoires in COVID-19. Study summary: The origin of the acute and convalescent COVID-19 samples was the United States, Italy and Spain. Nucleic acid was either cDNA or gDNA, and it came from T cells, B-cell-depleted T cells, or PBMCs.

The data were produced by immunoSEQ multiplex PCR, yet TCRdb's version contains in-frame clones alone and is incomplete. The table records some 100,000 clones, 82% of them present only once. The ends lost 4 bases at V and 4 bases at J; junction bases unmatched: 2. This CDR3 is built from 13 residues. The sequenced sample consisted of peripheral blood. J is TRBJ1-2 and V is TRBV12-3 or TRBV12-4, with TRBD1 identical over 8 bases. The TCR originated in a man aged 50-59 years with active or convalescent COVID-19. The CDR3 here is CASSYGTGYGYTF. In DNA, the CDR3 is TGTGCCAGCAGTTACGGGACAGGCTATGGCTACACCTTC.